These 23 T cell receptor beta chains came from one sample sequenced in a study of T cell repertoires in ileal Crohn's disease. Produced via immunoSEQ multiplex PCR; TCRdb's table is partial and in-frame only. The sample lists over 9,500 clones, 76% seen once, with 25% in the top ten. The specimen sequenced was ileal tissue. The receptors here all came from an adult with Crohn's disease.

The chain has TRBV30 and TRBJ2-5, with 7 bases fitting TRBD2. This CDR3 has 15 residues. Germline-derived CDR1 and CDR2 are GTSNPN and SVGIG (reference sequence). V trimming: 2 bases; J trimming: 3 bases; junction bases outside the gene matches: 9. CDR3 sequence (DNA): TGTGCCTGGAGTCCTAAAATAGGGAGGGAAGAGACCCAGTACTTC. Translated, it gives CAWSPKIGREETQYF. Based on the CDR3 plus reference TRBV30 and TRBJ2-5, the full variable domain is SQTIHQWPATLVQPVGSPLSLECTVEGTSNPNLYWYRQAAGRGLQLLFYSVGIGQISSEVPQNLSASRPQDRQFILSSKKLLLSDSGFYLCAWSPKIGREETQYFGPGTRLLVL.

The chain is built from TRBV15 and TRBJ2-7; maybe TRBD2 (5 bases). The germline CDR1 and CDR2 sequences are LNHNV and YYDKDF (reference sequence). V shed 3 bases and J shed 4 bases, with 16 bases lying between them. This CDR3 is 15 amino acids long. The CDR3 DNA is TGTGCCACCAGCAGTCGTCGGAGCGGAGATTACGAGCAGTACTTC. It codes for CATSSRRSGDYEQYF.

The CDR3, as DNA: TGTGCCAGTAGGGATAGAGGACTAGCGGGGAACACCGGGGAGCTGTTTTTT. Residues: CASRDRGLAGNTGELFF. This chain uses TRBV19 with TRBJ2-2, with 11 nucleotides matching TRBD2. Germline V CDR1 and CDR2: LNHDA, SQIVND (reference sequence). The CDR3 covers 17 residues. J was trimmed by 1 base and V by 6 bases; bases with no gene match: 7.

The chain has TRBV6-1 and TRBJ1-1; TRBD1 might be the D (5 bases). V was clipped by 6 bases and J by 4 bases, with 15 bases between them. The CDR3 extends over 14 amino acids. Looked up from germline, CDR1 is MNHNS and CDR2 is SASEGT. The CDR3, as DNA: TGTGCCAGCAGCCCAACAGTCAGGGTCACTGAAGCTTTCTTT. It encodes CASSPTVRVTEAFF.

The V and J genes are TRBV4-1 and TRBJ2-5; 13 nucleotides align to TRBD2. The J segment lost 10 bases and the V segment lost 4 bases, leaving 6 bases of the junction unmatched. This CDR3 contains 14 residues. The germline V gene encodes CDR1 MGHRA and CDR2 YSYEKL. The CDR3: CASSPGTSGAHQYF. CDR3 sequence (DNA): TGCGCCAGCAGCCCCGGGACTAGCGGGGCGCACCAGTACTTC.

The chain employs TRBV6-6 and TRBJ1-1, with D unclear. The CDR3 has 13 residues. Trimming took 4 bases from V and 1 from J, leaving 7 bases between them. Germline-derived CDR1 and CDR2 are MNHNY and SVGAGI (reference sequence). The CDR3 DNA reads TGTGCCAGCAGTTTGGAGAGGAACACTGAAGCTTTCTTT. This gives the protein CASSLERNTEAFF.

The rearrangement joins TRBV11-1 to TRBJ2-7; 13 bases agree with TRBD2. The CDR3 totals 16 residues. CDR1 and CDR2 (germline): SGHAT, FQDESV (reference sequence). The ends lost 3 bases at V and 2 bases at J; junction bases unmatched: 4. As DNA, the CDR3 is TGTGCCAGCAGCTTGACCGGACTAGCGGGGGCCTACGAGCAGTACTTC. Translation: CASSLTGLAGAYEQYF.

The chain carries TRBV10-3 and TRBJ2-1; the match to TRBD2 covers 7 bases. This CDR3 region has 12 residues. After removal of 5 bases from V and 8 bases from J, the junction contained 3 bases not matched to a gene. Germline CDR1 reads ENHRY; CDR2 reads SYGVKD. CDR3 nucleotides: TGTGCCATCAGTTCGGGGGGTGATGAGCAGTTCTTC. Its protein product is CAISSGGDEQFF.

The rearrangement links TRBV28 to TRBJ1-2; D ambiguous. The germline CDR1 and CDR2 sequences are MDHEN and SYDVKM. This CDR3 spans 13 amino acids. V gave up 3 bases and J gave up 8 bases, with 13 bases separating them. This CDR3 is CASSLLPASGYTF. DNA for the CDR3: TGTGCCAGCAGTTTGCTCCCTGCGAGCGGCTACACCTTC.

This clone was seen only a few times. This rearrangement joins TRBV20-1 to TRBJ2-7; TRBD2 is a possible D gene (6 bases). V was trimmed by 3 bases and J by 4 bases, leaving 7 bases between them. This CDR3 comprises 11 residues. Germline CDR1 and CDR2: DFQATT and SNEGSKA (reference sequence). The CDR3 sequence: CSARSGYEQYF. DNA for the CDR3: TGCAGTGCTAGGAGCGGGTACGAGCAGTACTTC.

The chain uses TRBV16 and TRBJ2-3; the D gene is possibly TRBD1 (5 bases). This CDR3 contains 16 residues. Trimming cost V 3 bases and J 2 bases, with 15 bases left between them. Germline V gene lookup returns CDR1 KGHSY and CDR2 FQNENV. DNA for the CDR3: TGTGCCAGCAGCCAGCCGGACAATATTTCCACAGATACGCAGTATTTT. It translates to CASSQPDNISTDTQYF.

The chain combines TRBV5-6 with TRBJ1-1; D is uncertain. CDR3 length: 12 amino acids. In germline, CDR1 is SGHDT, CDR2 YYEEEE. Trimming cost V 4 bases and J 11 bases, with 15 bases left between them. The CDR3 DNA reads TGTGCCAGCAGCAACTCCCAACCGGGGGCTTTCTTT. Amino acid sequence: CASSNSQPGAFF.

The V and J genes are TRBV19 and TRBJ2-5; 8 bases are a match to TRBD1. Germline V gives CDR1 LNHDA, CDR2 SQIVND (reference sequence). Trimming at V came to 6 bases and at J to 1 base, leaving 1 base not matched to a gene. CDR3 length: 13 residues. The CDR3 is CASSGTGQETQYF. The DNA of the CDR3 is TGTGCCAGTAGCGGGACAGGCCAAGAGACCCAGTACTTC.

This clone was recorded a few times. The chain carries TRBV28 and TRBJ2-5, with TRBD2 matching over 7 bases. CDR1 is MDHEN and CDR2 is SYDVKM in the germline V gene. This CDR3 has 16 residues. The J segment lost 1 base and the V segment lost 7 bases, leaving 12 bases of the junction unmatched. Here the CDR3 DNA reads TGTGCCAGCAATAAATCAGGAGCGGGGAGCCAAGAGACCCAGTACTTC. Translation gives CASNKSGAGSQETQYF.

The chain has TRBV5-1 and TRBJ1-1; a possible D gene is TRBD1 (5 bases). CDR3 length: 16 amino acids. V lost 2 bases, J lost 3 bases, and 17 bases lay in between. Germline CDR1 SGHRS, CDR2 YFSETQ. The CDR3 DNA reads as TGCGCCAGCAGCTTCAGGGCGGGGAGGGTTGACACTGAAGCTTTCTTT. This translates into CASSFRAGRVDTEAFF.

The gene calls are TRBV30 and TRBJ2-7, with D possibly being TRBD1 (6 bases). The CDR3 has 12 amino acids. The V end was cut by 7 bases, the J end by 2 bases, with 12 bases between. Per germline, CDR1 GTSNPN and CDR2 SVGIG (reference sequence). The CDR3 loop reads CASYRDTYEQYF. The DNA for the CDR3 is TGTGCCTCCTACAGGGATACCTACGAGCAGTACTTC.

The chain is built from TRBV6-5 and TRBJ2-1, with a weak D call TRBD1 (5 bases). Deletions cut 0 bases from V and 6 bases from J, with 9 bases between. The germline CDR1 and CDR2 sequences are MNHEY and SVGAGI. The CDR3 is 14 amino acids. For the CDR3, the DNA is TGTGCCAGCAGTTACTCTTGGGGCGGCAATGAGCAGTTCTTC. Translation gives CASSYSWGGNEQFF.

Written as DNA, the CDR3 is TGTGCCAGCACCCACATGAACACTGAAGCTTTCTTT. This codes for CASTHMNTEAFF. The chain combines TRBV27 with TRBJ1-1, with D unresolved. The V gene lost 7 bases and the J gene lost 0 bases, with 6 bases spanning the gap. The germline gives CDR1 MNHEY, CDR2 SMNVEV (reference sequence). This CDR3 has 12 residues.

J is TRBJ1-6 and V is TRBV15; perhaps TRBD1 as D (6 bases). Germline values: CDR1 LNHNV, CDR2 YYDKDF (reference sequence). The CDR3 covers 17 residues. Trimming removed 0 bases from V and 7 bases from J, with 16 bases in between. CDR3 bases: TGTGCCACCAGCAGAGATCTAGGACAGACAATAAATTCACCCCTCCACTTT. Protein product: CATSRDLGQTINSPLHF.

This clone was observed a handful of times. This chain links TRBV28 with TRBJ1-2; TRBD1 agrees at 7 bases. CDR3 length: 15 amino acids. The junction had 11 bases not matched to a gene; V was cut back by 3 bases and J by 7 bases. CDR1 MDHEN and CDR2 SYDVKM come from the germline V gene. The CDR3 DNA follows: TGTGCCAGCAGTTTCCCGAACAGGGGTCGCGGTGGCTACACCTTC. As protein: CASSFPNRGRGGYTF.

This chain links TRBV9 with TRBJ2-5; TRBD2 agrees at 7 bases. Germline-derived CDR1 and CDR2 are SGDLS and YYNGEE. The CDR3 contains 14 residues. After removal of 4 bases from V and 5 bases from J, the junction contained 8 bases not matched to a gene. CDR3 sequence (DNA): TGTGCCAGCAGCTCGAGCGGGAACTGGGAGACCCAGTACTTC. Encoded protein: CASSSSGNWETQYF.

This chain links TRBV6-5 with TRBJ2-7, with a tentative D call TRBD1 (6 bases). CDR1 MNHEY and CDR2 SVGAGI come from the germline V gene. This CDR3 spans 15 amino acids. The ends were cut back, 6 bases at V and 6 bases at J, with 21 bases in the middle. CDR3 protein: CASSRQAWPPGEQYF. The DNA of the CDR3 is TGTGCCAGCAGCAGACAGGCCTGGCCTCCGGGCGAGCAGTACTTC.

The chain is built from TRBV2 and TRBJ2-1; 12 nucleotides agree with TRBD1. Germline values: CDR1 SNHLY, CDR2 FYNNEI. This CDR3 has 15 amino acids. Trimming removed 4 bases from V and 8 bases from J; junction bases left unmatched: 6. CDR3 sequence (DNA): TGTGCCAGCAGTGGGACCGGGACAGGGGGCGATGAGCAGTTCTTC. Its protein product is CASSGTGTGGDEQFF.